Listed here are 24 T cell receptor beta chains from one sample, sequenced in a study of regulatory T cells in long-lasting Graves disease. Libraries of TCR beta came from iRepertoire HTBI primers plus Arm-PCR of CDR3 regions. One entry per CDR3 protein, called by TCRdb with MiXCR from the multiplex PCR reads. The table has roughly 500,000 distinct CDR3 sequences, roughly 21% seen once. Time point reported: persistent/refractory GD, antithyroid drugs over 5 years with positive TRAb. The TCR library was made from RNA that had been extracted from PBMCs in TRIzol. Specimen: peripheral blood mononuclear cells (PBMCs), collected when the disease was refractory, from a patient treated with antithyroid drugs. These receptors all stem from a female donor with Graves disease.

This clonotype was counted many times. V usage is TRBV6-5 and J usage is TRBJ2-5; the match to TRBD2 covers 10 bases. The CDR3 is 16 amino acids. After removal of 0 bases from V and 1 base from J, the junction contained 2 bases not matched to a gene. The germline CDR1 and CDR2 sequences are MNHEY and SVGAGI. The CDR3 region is CASSYSLAGFQETQYF. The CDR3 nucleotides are TGTGCCAGCAGTTACTCACTAGCGGGGTTCCAAGAGACCCAGTACTTC.

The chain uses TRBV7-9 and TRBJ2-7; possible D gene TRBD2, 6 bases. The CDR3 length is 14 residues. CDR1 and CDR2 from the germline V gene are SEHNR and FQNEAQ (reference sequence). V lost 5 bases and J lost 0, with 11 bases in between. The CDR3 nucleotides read TGTGCCAGCAGCGCGCGGGGTAGCTCCTACGAGCAGTACTTC. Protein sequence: CASSARGSSYEQYF.

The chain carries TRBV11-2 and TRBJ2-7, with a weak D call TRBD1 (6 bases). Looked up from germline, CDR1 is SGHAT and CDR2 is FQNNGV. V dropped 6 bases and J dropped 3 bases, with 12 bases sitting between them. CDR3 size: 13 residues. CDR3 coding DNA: TGTGCCAGCAGGGGGACATGGCTCTACGAGCAGTACTTC. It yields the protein CASRGTWLYEQYF. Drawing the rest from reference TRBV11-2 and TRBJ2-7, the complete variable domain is EAGVAQSPRYKIIEKRQSVAFWCNPISGHATLYWYQQILGQGPKLLIQFQNNGVVDDSQLPKDRFSAERLKGVDSTLKIQPAKLEDSAVYLCASRGTWLYEQYFGPGTRLTVT.

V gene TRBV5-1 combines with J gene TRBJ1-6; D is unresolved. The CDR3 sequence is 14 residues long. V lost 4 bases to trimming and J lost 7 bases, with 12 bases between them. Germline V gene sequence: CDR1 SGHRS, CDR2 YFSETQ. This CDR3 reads CASSAGLGNSPLHF. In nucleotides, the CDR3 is TGCGCCAGCAGCGCCGGTCTTGGGAATTCACCCCTCCACTTT.

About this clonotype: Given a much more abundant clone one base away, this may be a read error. Here the CDR3 DNA reads TGTGCCAGCGGTGAGGGAACAACTTTCACCGGGGAGCTGTTTTTT. This translates into CASGEGTTFTGELFF. This chain uses TRBV6-2 or TRBV6-3 with TRBJ2-2, with a possible D match to TRBD2 (5 bases). Between the trimmed V and J ends, which lost 8 bases and 4 bases, there was a span of 17 bases. The CDR3 is made up of 15 amino acids. The V gene's germline CDR1 is MNHEY and CDR2 SVGEGT.

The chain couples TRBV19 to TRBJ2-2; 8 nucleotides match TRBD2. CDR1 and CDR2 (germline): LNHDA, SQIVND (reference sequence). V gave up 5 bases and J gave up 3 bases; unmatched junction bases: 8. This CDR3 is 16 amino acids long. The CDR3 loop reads CASSHHSGADTGELFF. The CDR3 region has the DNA TGTGCCAGTAGTCATCATAGCGGGGCAGACACCGGGGAGCTGTTTTTT.

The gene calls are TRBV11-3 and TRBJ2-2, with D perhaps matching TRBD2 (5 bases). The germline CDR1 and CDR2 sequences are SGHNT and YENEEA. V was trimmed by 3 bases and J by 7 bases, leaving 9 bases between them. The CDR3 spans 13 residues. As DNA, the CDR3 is TGTGCCAGCAGCTTCCGAAGCGGCGGGGAGCTGTTTTTT. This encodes CASSFRSGGELFF.

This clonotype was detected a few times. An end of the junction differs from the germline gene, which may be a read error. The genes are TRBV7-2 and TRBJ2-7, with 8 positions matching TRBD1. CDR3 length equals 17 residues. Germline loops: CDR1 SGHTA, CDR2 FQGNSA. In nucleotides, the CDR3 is TGTGCCAGCAGCTCTCCCTCCTTCGGACAGGGTTTGAACGAGCGGTACTTC. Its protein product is CASSSPSFGQGLNERYF.

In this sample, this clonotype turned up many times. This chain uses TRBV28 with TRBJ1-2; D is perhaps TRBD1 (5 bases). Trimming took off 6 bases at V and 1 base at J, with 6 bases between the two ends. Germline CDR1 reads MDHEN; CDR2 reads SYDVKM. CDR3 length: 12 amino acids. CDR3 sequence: CASRGGNYGYTF. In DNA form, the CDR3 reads TGTGCCAGCAGGGGGGGTAACTATGGCTACACCTTC.

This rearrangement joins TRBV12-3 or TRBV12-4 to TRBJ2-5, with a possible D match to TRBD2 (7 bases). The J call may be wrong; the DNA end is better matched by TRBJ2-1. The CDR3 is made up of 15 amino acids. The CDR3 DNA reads TGTGCCAGCAGTTTGTATGGGGGGGCTCACAATGAGCAGTTCTTC. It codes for CASSLYGGAHNEQFF.

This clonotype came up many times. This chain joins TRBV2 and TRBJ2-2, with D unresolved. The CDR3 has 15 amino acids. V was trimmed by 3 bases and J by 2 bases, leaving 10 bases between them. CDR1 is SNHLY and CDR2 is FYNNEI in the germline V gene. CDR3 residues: CASSEAESNTGELFF. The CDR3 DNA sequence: TGTGCCAGCAGTGAGGCAGAGAGTAACACCGGGGAGCTGTTTTTT.

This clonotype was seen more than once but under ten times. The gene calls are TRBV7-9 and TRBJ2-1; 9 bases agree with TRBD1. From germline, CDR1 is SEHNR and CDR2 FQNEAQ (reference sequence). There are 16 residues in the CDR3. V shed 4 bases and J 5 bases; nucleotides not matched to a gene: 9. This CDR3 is CASSYRGQGKDNEQFF. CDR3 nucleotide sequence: TGTGCCAGCAGCTACCGCGGACAGGGGAAGGACAATGAGCAGTTCTTC.

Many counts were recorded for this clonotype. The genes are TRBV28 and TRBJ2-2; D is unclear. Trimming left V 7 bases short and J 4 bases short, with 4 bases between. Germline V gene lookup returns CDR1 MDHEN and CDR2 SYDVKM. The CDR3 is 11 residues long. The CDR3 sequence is CASTFTGELFF. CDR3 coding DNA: TGTGCCAGCACCTTCACCGGGGAGCTGTTTTTT.

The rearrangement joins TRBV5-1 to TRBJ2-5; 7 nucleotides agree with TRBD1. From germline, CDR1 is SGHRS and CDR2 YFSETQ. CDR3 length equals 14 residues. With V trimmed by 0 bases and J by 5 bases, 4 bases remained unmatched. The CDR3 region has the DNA TGCGCCAGCAGCTTGGTCGGGACAGTTGAGACCCAGTACTTC. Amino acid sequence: CASSLVGTVETQYF.

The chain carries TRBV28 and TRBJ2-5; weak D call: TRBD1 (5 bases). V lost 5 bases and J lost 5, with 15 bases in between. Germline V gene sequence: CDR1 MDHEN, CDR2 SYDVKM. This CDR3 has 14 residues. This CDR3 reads CASSQQGGLETQYF. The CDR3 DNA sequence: TGTGCCAGCAGTCAGCAGGGTGGTCTTGAGACCCAGTACTTC.

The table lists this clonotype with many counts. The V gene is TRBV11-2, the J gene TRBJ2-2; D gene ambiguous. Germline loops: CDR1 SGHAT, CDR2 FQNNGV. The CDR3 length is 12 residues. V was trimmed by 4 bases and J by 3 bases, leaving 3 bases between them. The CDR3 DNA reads TGTGCCAGCAGCTCGGACACCGGGGAGCTGTTTTTT. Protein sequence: CASSSDTGELFF.

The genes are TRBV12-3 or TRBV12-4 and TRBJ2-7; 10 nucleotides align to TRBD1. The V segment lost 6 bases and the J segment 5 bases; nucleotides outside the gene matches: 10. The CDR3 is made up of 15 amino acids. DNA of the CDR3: TGTGCCAGCAGCGCCCCGGGACAGGGGACCCACGAGCAGTACTTC. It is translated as CASSAPGQGTHEQYF.

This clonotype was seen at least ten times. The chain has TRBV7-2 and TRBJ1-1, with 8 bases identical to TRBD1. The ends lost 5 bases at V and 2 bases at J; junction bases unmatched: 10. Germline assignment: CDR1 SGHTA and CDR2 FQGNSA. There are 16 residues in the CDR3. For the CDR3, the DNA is TGTGCCAGCAGCCGCGGCGGGACAGGAGTTAACACTGAAGCTTTCTTT. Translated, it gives CASSRGGTGVNTEAFF.

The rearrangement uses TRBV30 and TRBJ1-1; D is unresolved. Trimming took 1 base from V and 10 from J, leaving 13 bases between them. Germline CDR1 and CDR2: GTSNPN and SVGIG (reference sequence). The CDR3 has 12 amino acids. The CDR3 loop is CAWSEGGKRAFF. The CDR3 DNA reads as TGTGCCTGGAGTGAAGGAGGGAAACGAGCTTTCTTT.

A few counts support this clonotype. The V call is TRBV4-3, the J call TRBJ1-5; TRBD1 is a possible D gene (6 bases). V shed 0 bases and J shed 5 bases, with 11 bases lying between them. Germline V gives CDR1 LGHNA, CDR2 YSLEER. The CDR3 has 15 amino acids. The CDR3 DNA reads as TGCGCCAGCAGCCAAGAATGGACAGCTTATCAGCCCCAGCATTTT. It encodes CASSQEWTAYQPQHF.

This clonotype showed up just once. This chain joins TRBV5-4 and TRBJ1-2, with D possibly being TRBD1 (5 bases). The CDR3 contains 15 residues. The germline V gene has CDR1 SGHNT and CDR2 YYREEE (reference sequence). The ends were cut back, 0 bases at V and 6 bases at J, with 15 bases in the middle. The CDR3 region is CASSLAAGLLHGYTF. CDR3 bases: TGTGCCAGCAGCTTGGCAGCAGGGTTGCTACATGGCTACACCTTC.

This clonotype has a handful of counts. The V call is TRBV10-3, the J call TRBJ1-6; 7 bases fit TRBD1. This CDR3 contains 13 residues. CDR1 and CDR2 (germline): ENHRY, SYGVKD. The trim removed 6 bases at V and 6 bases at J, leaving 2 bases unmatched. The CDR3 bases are TGTGCCATCAGGACAGGGCTTAATTCACCCCTCCACTTT. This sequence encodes CAIRTGLNSPLHF.

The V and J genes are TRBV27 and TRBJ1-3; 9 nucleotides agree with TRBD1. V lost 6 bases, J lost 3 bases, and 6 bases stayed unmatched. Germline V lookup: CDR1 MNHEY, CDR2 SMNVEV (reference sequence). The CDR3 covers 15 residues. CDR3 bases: TGTGCCAGCAGCTCTTGGGACAGGGTTGGAAACACCATATATTTT. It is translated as CASSSWDRVGNTIYF.

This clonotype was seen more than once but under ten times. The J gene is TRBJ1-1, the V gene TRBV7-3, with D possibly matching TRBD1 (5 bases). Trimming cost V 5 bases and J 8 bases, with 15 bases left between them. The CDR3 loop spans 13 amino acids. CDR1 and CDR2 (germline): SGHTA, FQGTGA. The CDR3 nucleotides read TGTGCCAGCAGCCCATCAGGGCCGGGGGAAGCTTTCTTT. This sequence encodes CASSPSGPGEAFF.